The 9 T cell receptor beta chains below all came from one sample that was sequenced in a study of cytomegalovirus exposure and HLA in healthy donors. PCR amplification relied on 60 Vbeta primers (plus 13 Jbeta primers). Clones were sequenced by immunoSEQ multiplex PCR, and TCRdb holds only the in-frame ones, with some missing. The table shows about 200,000 clones, with around 75% occurring only once. Sequenced material: PBMCs. The origin of the receptors is a woman aged 30 to 39 in good health and CMV-seronegative.

The chain uses TRBV5-1 and TRBJ1-1, with TRBD1 matching 9 bases. Looked up from germline, CDR1 is SGHRS and CDR2 is YFSETQ. V was clipped by 3 bases and J by 8 bases; unmatched bases: 5. The CDR3 has 13 amino acids. CDR3 protein: CASSSPDRGEAFF. As DNA, the CDR3 is TGCGCCAGCAGCTCACCGGACAGGGGAGAAGCTTTCTTT.

J is TRBJ2-5 and V is TRBV7-6; D possibly corresponds to TRBD2 (6 bases). Per the germline V gene, CDR1 is SGHVS and CDR2 is FNYEAQ. The CDR3 totals 13 residues. Trimming took off 5 bases at V and 1 base at J, with 8 bases between the two ends. This CDR3 reads CASSAGPQETQYF. Here the CDR3 DNA reads TGTGCCAGCAGCGCGGGACCCCAAGAGACCCAGTACTTC.

This clone was picked up a small number of times. This chain uses TRBV7-6 with TRBJ2-1; TRBD2 matches 10 bases. The CDR3 covers 15 residues. With V trimmed by 4 bases and J by 6 bases, 6 bases remained unmatched. The V gene's germline CDR1 is SGHVS and CDR2 FNYEAQ. In nucleotides, the CDR3 is TGTGCCAGCAGCTCTTTAGCGGGAGGTGGCAATGAGCAGTTCTTC. As protein: CASSSLAGGGNEQFF.

This clone was seen a handful of times. V usage is TRBV25-1 and J usage is TRBJ2-1; 11 bases agree with TRBD2. In germline, CDR1 is MGHDK, CDR2 SYGVNS. The J segment lost 2 bases and the V segment lost 6 bases, leaving 9 bases of the junction unmatched. The CDR3 totals 17 residues. The CDR3 DNA reads TGTGCCAGCAGCGCCGGGACTAGCGGAGCCACCTACAATGAGCAGTTCTTC. Its protein is CASSAGTSGATYNEQFF.

The J gene is TRBJ1-1, the V gene TRBV27; D is possibly TRBD1 (6 bases). Trimming pared 3 bases from V and 3 bases from J, leaving 17 bases between. The CDR3 spans 16 residues. CDR1 MNHEY and CDR2 SMNVEV come from the germline V gene (reference sequence). The CDR3 nucleotides are TGTGCCAGCAGTTTCAGGGGTTGGAGAGGGGACACTGAAGCTTTCTTT. Its protein product is CASSFRGWRGDTEAFF.

The chain links TRBV2 to TRBJ1-3; D may be TRBD1 (5 bases). V lost 6 bases and J lost 0, with 18 bases in between. The CDR3 is 17 residues long. Germline CDR1 is SNHLY and CDR2 is FYNNEI. CDR3 residues: CASRGGVGVRSGNTIYF. The DNA of the CDR3 is TGTGCCAGCAGGGGGGGGGTGGGCGTCCGCTCTGGAAACACCATATATTTT.

V gene TRBV30 combines with J gene TRBJ2-1, with 11 nucleotides matching TRBD2. Trimming removed 0 bases from V and 6 bases from J; junction bases left unmatched: 13. Germline V gene sequence: CDR1 GTSNPN, CDR2 SVGIG (reference sequence). The CDR3 runs 18 residues. Written as DNA, the CDR3 is TGTGCCTGGAGTGTTTTAATCGGGCTAGCGGGAGGAGGCAATGAGCAGTTCTTC. This codes for CAWSVLIGLAGGGNEQFF.

In this sample, this clone turned up a few times. The rearrangement links TRBV4-2 to TRBJ1-1; unclear D gene. Trimming took 3 bases from V and 2 from J, leaving 4 bases between them. CDR3 length: 12 residues. CDR1 and CDR2 (germline): LGHNA, YNFKEQ. This chain's CDR3 is CASSHGNTEAFF. The CDR3 nucleotides read TGTGCCAGCAGCCACGGTAACACTGAAGCTTTCTTT.

This clone has just one count. This chain joins TRBV14 and TRBJ2-1; D may be TRBD2 (5 bases). V shed 4 bases and J shed 5 bases, with 24 bases lying between them. The CDR3 loop spans 18 amino acids. Germline V gives CDR1 SGHDN, CDR2 FVKESK. This CDR3 reads CASSLEEDRGIIHNEQFF. Here the CDR3 DNA reads TGTGCCAGCAGCCTGGAGGAGGATCGAGGCATTATACACAATGAGCAGTTCTTC.